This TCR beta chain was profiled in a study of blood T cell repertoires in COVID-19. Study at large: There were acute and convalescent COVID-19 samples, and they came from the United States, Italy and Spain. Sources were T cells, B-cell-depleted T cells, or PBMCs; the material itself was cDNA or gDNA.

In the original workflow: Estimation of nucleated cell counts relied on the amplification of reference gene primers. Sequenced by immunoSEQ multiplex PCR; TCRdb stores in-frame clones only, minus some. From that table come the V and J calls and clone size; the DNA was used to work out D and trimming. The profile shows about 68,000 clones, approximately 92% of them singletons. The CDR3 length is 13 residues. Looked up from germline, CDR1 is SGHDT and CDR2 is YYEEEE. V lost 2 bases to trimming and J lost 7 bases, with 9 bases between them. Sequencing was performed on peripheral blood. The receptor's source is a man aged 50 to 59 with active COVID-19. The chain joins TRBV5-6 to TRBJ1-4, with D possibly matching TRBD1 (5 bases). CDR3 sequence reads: CASSFAGVEKLFF. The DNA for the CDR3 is TGTGCCAGCAGCTTCGCGGGGGTTGAAAAACTGTTTTTT.